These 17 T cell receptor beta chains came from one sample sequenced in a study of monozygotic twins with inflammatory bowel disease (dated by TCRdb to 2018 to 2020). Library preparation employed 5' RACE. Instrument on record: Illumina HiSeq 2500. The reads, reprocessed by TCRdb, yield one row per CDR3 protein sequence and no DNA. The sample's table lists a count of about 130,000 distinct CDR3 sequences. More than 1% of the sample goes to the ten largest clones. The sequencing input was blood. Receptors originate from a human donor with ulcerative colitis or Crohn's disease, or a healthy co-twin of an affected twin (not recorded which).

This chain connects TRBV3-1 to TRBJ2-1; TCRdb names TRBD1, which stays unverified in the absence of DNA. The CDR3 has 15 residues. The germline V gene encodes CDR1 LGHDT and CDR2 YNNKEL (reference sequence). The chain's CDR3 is CASSAGTPSYNEQFF.

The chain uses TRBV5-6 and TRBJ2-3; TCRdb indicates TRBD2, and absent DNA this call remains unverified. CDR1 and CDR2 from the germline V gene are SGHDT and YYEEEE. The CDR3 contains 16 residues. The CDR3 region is CASSFLRLAGIDTQYF.

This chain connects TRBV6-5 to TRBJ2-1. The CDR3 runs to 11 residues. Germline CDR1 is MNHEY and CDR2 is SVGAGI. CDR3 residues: CASSYLNEQFF.

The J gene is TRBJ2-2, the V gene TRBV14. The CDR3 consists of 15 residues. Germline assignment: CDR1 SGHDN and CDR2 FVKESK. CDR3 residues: CASSQDWLNTGELFF.

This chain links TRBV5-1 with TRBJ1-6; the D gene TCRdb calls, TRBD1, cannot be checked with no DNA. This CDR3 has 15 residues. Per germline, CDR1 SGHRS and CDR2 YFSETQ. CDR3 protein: CASSLQGDYNSPLHF.

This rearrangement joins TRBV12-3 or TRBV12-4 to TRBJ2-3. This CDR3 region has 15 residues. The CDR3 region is CASSPEPSSTDTQYF.

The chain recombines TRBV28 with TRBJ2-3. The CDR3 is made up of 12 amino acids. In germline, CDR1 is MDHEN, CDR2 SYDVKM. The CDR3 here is CASSNRADTQYF.

Here the CDR3 reads CASSFQTPYEQYF. The chain links TRBV28 to TRBJ2-7. Germline CDR1 reads MDHEN; CDR2 reads SYDVKM. The CDR3 contains 13 residues. Supplemented by reference TRBV28 and TRBJ2-7, the full variable domain reads DVKVTQSSRYLVKRTGEKVFLECVQDMDHENMFWYRQDPGLGLRLIYFSYDVKMKEKGDIPEGYSVSREKKERFSLILESASTNQTSMYLCASSFQTPYEQYFGPGTRLTVT.

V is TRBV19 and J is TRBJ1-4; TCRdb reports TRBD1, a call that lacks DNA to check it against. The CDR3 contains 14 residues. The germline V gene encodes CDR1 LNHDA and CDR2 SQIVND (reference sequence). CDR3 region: CASTRDRANEKLFF. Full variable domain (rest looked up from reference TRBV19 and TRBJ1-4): DGGITQSPKYLFRKEGQNVTLSCEQNLNHDAMYWYRQDPGQGLRLIYYSQIVNDFQKGDIAEGYSVSREKKESFPLTVTSAQKNPTAFYLCASTRDRANEKLFFGSGTQLSVL.

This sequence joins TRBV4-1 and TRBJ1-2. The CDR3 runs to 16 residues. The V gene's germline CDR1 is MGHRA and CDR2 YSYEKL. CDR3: CASSLLLGGSDYGYTF.

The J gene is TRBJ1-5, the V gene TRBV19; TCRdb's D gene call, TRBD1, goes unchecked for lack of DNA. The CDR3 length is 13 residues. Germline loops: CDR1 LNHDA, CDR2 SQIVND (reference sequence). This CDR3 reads CASGQGGNQPQHF.

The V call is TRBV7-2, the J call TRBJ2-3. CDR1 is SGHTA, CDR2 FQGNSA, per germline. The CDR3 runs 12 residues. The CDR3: CASSLATDTQYF.

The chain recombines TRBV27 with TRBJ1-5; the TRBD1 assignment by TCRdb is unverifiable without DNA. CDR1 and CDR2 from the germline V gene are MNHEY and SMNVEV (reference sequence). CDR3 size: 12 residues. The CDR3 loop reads CASKGGDQPQHF.

This chain's CDR3 is CASSLTPLNEKLFF. This chain joins TRBV7-3 and TRBJ1-4. Germline loops: CDR1 SGHTA, CDR2 FQGTGA. The CDR3 extends over 14 amino acids. Combining the CDR3 with reference TRBV7-3 and TRBJ1-4 gives the whole variable domain GAGVSQTPSNKVTEKGKYVELRCDPISGHTALYWYRQSLGQGPEFLIYFQGTGAADDSGLPNDRFFAVRPEGSVSTLKIQRTERGDSAVYLCASSLTPLNEKLFFGSGTQLSVL.

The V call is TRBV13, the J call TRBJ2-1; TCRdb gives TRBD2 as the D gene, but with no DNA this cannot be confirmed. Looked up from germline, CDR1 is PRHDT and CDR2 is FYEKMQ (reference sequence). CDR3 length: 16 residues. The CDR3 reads CASSLPSGRLYNEQFF.

Here the CDR3 reads CASSGSARDGYEQYF. This chain uses TRBV5-1 with TRBJ2-7; checking the TCRdb D call of TRBD1 is not possible without DNA. Germline values: CDR1 SGHRS, CDR2 YFSETQ. The CDR3 consists of 15 residues.

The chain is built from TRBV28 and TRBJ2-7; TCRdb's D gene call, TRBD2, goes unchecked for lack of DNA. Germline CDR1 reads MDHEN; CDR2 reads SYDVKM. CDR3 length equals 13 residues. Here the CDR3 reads CASRAEGSYEQYF.